The text below deals with one TCR beta chain. A single count supports this clone. Its antigen remains unidentified. Base qualities are not provided; no much larger clone lies one nucleotide away. Trimming takes 0 bases off V and 5 bases off J; junction bases not matched to a gene: 6. The germline V gene gives CDR1 as SGDLS and CDR2 as YYNGEE. The CDR3 starts with the cysteine, ends with the phenylalanine, and has 16 residues. Here the CDR3 DNA is all that survives: 48 bases in frame from base 1. The library was produced with the immunoSEQ multiplex PCR assay. In TCRdb, the immuneACCESS table is reduced to in-frame sequences with V and J assigned. These tables do not hold every clone; where another copy was compared, an unresolved V gene accounts for under half, and the others remain unexplained. Recorded for this sample are tens of thousands of clones; roughly 86% of them occurred a single time. About 5.1% of the sample belongs to the ten largest clones.

The data are from a study of technical replicates of blood from a few donors (dated by TCRdb to about 2017). The chain is encoded by TRBV9 joined to TRBJ2-1; TRBD2 agrees with 9 junctional bases. This TCR was sampled from a human donor in good health. Some clones in this sample may be carry-over from other donors' samples. Sequenced: PBMCs. CDR3 loop: CASSVGLAEGDNEQFF. The DNA reads TGTGCCAGCAGCGTAGGACTAGCGGAGGGAGACAATGAGCAGTTCTTC.